The 5 T cell receptor beta chains given below trace back to one sample, sequenced in a study of blood T cell repertoires in COVID-19. The assay was immunoSEQ multiplex PCR, and TCRdb's table has in-frame clones only and misses some. The sample lists approximately 88,000 clones, around nine tenths seen once, with over 3.5% in the top ten. The sequenced sample was peripheral blood. These TCRs come from a woman between 45 and 60 years old in a cohort sampled during active COVID-19.

The chain carries TRBV18 and TRBJ2-1; 7 bases map to TRBD1. The CDR3 has 15 residues. V lost 0 bases, J lost 4 bases, and 3 bases stayed unmatched. From germline, CDR1 is KGHSH and CDR2 LQKENI. The CDR3 bases are TGTGCCAGCTCACCACCGAGGGGGCCTTACAATGAGCAGTTCTTC. Translation gives CASSPPRGPYNEQFF.

The chain carries TRBV5-1 and TRBJ2-7, with 11 bases matching TRBD2. Trimming cost V 4 bases and J 3 bases; bases outside gene matches: 3. The CDR3 runs 14 residues. CDR1 is SGHRS, CDR2 YFSETQ, per germline. As DNA, the CDR3 is TGCGCCAGCAGCCCGACTAGCGGGAACTACGAGCAGTACTTC. Its protein product is CASSPTSGNYEQYF.

The J gene is TRBJ2-2, the V gene TRBV3-1 (or the pseudogene TRBV3-2); D perhaps matches TRBD1 (5 bases). From germline, CDR1 is LGHDT and CDR2 YNNKEL (reference sequence). CDR3 length: 15 amino acids. Between the trimmed V and J ends, which lost 5 bases and 0 bases, there was a span of 10 bases. CDR3 amino acids: CASSDRLPNTGELFF. In DNA form, the CDR3 reads TGTGCCAGCAGCGACAGATTGCCGAACACCGGGGAGCTGTTTTTT.

The rearrangement uses TRBV2 and TRBJ1-5; 8 bases match TRBD1. V was clipped by 6 bases and J by 5 bases; unmatched bases: 3. The germline CDR1 and CDR2 sequences are SNHLY and FYNNEI. CDR3 size: 13 residues. CDR3 sequence (DNA): TGTGCCAGCAGGGGGGACAGGTATCAGCCCCAGCATTTT. Amino acid sequence: CASRGDRYQPQHF.

For the CDR3, the DNA is TGTGCCAGCAGTGAAGTGGGCGGGAGCTCCTATAATTCACCCCTCCACTTT. Translation: CASSEVGGSSYNSPLHF. The V and J genes are TRBV6-1 and TRBJ1-6; D call uncertain. This CDR3 has 17 amino acids. The germline gives CDR1 MNHNS, CDR2 SASEGT. Trimming took 1 base from V and 0 from J, leaving 10 bases between them.